These 16 T cell receptor beta chains share one sample of origin, sequenced in a study of cytomegalovirus exposure and HLA in healthy donors. Primers included in the PCR were 60 Vbeta and 13 Jbeta primers. Sequenced by immunoSEQ multiplex PCR; TCRdb stores in-frame clones only, minus some. The table includes 97,000 or so clones, about two thirds detected once. Sequencing was done on a sample of PBMCs. The source is a man aged 50-60 years in good health and CMV-seronegative.

The chain links TRBV5-6 to TRBJ1-5; perhaps TRBD1 as D (6 bases). V shed 4 bases and J shed 5 bases, with 10 bases lying between them. This CDR3 has 13 amino acids. CDR1 SGHDT and CDR2 YYEEEE come from the germline V gene. The CDR3 region is CASSLQGYQPQHF. The CDR3, as DNA: TGTGCCAGCAGCCTACAGGGTTATCAGCCCCAGCATTTT.

CDR3 sequence: CASSSQADTQYF. Written as DNA, the CDR3 is TGTGCCAGTAGTTCTCAAGCGGATACGCAGTATTTT. This sequence joins TRBV19 and TRBJ2-3; D gene ambiguous. This CDR3 has 12 amino acids. Germline CDR1 LNHDA, CDR2 SQIVND (reference sequence). V was cut by 5 bases and J by 6 bases, with 9 bases left in between.

This chain joins TRBV5-4 and TRBJ2-5; 8 bases fit TRBD1. Trimming cost V 3 bases and J 5 bases; bases outside gene matches: 12. The CDR3 is made up of 16 amino acids. The germline gives CDR1 SGHNT, CDR2 YYREEE (reference sequence). CDR3 bases: TGTGCCAGCAGCTCCAGGACAGGTCGGACAGGGGAGACCCAGTACTTC. Its translation is CASSSRTGRTGETQYF.

The chain employs TRBV5-1 and TRBJ1-3; 10 nucleotides line up with TRBD1. Germline CDR1 and CDR2: SGHRS and YFSETQ. The CDR3 is 16 residues long. Trimming removed 4 bases from V and 2 bases from J; junction bases left unmatched: 6. CDR3 residues: CASSLGQGVTGNTIYF. The CDR3 DNA is TGCGCCAGCAGCCTAGGACAGGGGGTAACTGGAAACACCATATATTTT.

The chain is built from TRBV4-3 and TRBJ2-1, with TRBD1 as a possible D gene (5 bases). CDR3 size: 17 residues. V gave up 0 bases and J gave up 0 bases, with 12 bases separating them. CDR1 and CDR2 (germline): LGHNA, YSLEER. CDR3 loop: CASSQDLDSSSYNEQFF. The CDR3 DNA is TGCGCCAGCAGCCAAGATCTTGACAGCAGCTCCTACAATGAGCAGTTCTTC.

The CDR3 spells CATSDRGQFGNEQFF. In DNA, the CDR3 is TGTGCCACCTCGGACAGGGGGCAATTTGGCAATGAGCAGTTCTTC. The J gene is TRBJ2-1, the V gene TRBV10-3; 11 nucleotides agree with TRBD1. Per germline, CDR1 ENHRY and CDR2 SYGVKD. V shed 10 bases and J 6 bases; nucleotides not matched to a gene: 11. The CDR3 runs to 15 residues.

The V gene is TRBV19, the J gene TRBJ1-4, with a weak D call TRBD1 (5 bases). Germline CDR1 and CDR2: LNHDA and SQIVND (reference sequence). There are 13 residues in the CDR3. V dropped 7 bases and J dropped 7 bases, with 13 bases sitting between them. The CDR3 nucleotides read TGTGCCAGTAAACAGGAGACACCTGAAAAACTGTTTTTT. Amino acids: CASKQETPEKLFF.

The rearrangement joins TRBV25-1 to TRBJ1-1, with D perhaps matching TRBD1 (6 bases). V was pared by 3 bases and J by 1 base, with 12 bases between. Germline lookup yields CDR1 MGHDK and CDR2 SYGVNS. The CDR3 totals 15 residues. The CDR3 reads CASSDFRRGNTEAFF. In DNA form, the CDR3 reads TGTGCCAGCAGTGATTTTCGCAGGGGGAACACTGAAGCTTTCTTT.

The chain is built from TRBV6-5 and TRBJ2-3, with TRBD2 matching 10 bases. This CDR3 is built from 15 residues. Germline-derived CDR1 and CDR2 are MNHEY and SVGAGI. V dropped 7 bases and J dropped 7; count of bases not matched to a gene: 11. This CDR3 is CASITRLAGEYTQYF. The DNA for the CDR3 is TGTGCCAGCATCACCCGGCTAGCGGGGGAGTATACGCAGTATTTT.

This chain connects TRBV5-1 to TRBJ2-5, with TRBD2 matching 10 bases. The CDR3 is made up of 15 amino acids. Trimming cost V 5 bases and J 5 bases; bases outside gene matches: 9. CDR1 is SGHRS and CDR2 is YFSETQ in the germline V gene. The CDR3 nucleotides are TGCGCCAGCAGGCCAACTAGCGGGAAGGCGGAGACCCAGTACTTC. It translates to CASRPTSGKAETQYF.

The chain links TRBV6-5 to TRBJ2-7; 9 nucleotides match TRBD2. This CDR3 region has 14 residues. Germline V gene lookup returns CDR1 MNHEY and CDR2 SVGAGI. V was pared by 0 bases and J by 6 bases, with 3 bases of the junction left unmatched. Here the CDR3 DNA reads TGTGCCAGCAGTTACTCGCGGGAGGGCATCGAGCAGTACTTC. Translated: CASSYSREGIEQYF.

This chain connects TRBV4-3 to TRBJ1-2; no clear D gene. V lost 0 bases, J lost 6 bases, and 8 bases lay in between. Germline assignment: CDR1 LGHNA and CDR2 YSLEER. This CDR3 has 13 residues. CDR3 sequence reads: CASSQELSDGYTF. The DNA of the CDR3 is TGCGCCAGCAGCCAAGAGTTGTCCGATGGCTACACCTTC.

This clone came up a few times. V usage is TRBV5-5 and J usage is TRBJ2-7, with 7 positions matching TRBD2. CDR1 and CDR2 (germline): SGHKS, YYEKEE (reference sequence). V gave up 0 bases and J gave up 3 bases; unmatched junction bases: 9. The CDR3 is 16 residues long. The DNA of the CDR3 is TGTGCCAGCAGCTTGGCCCTCGGGGGGAACTACTACGAGCAGTACTTC. Translated: CASSLALGGNYYEQYF.

This clone has just a few counts. A junction boundary mismatches the germline segment, possibly from a read error. Other DNA sequences in this sample translate to the same CDR3. CDR3 amino acids: CSSSPRGGTEAFF. CDR3 sequence (DNA): TGTTCCAGCAGCCCGCGCGGGGGCACTGAAGCTTTCTTT. This rearrangement joins TRBV7-9 to TRBJ1-1; TRBD1 might be the D (5 bases). Germline CDR1 and CDR2: SEHNR and FQNEAQ (reference sequence). The CDR3 spans 13 residues. The complete variable domain, with remaining parts taken from reference TRBV7-9 and TRBJ1-1, reads DTGVSQNPRHKITKRGQNVTFRCDPISEHNRLYWYRQTLGQGPEFLTYFQNEAQLEKSRLLSDRFSAERPKGSFSTLEIQRTEQGDSAMYLCSSSPRGGTEAFFGQGTRLTVV.

The J gene is TRBJ2-1, the V gene TRBV13, with D perhaps matching TRBD2 (5 bases). Trimming pared 7 bases from V and 8 bases from J, leaving 15 bases between. CDR3 length: 13 residues. The germline V gene has CDR1 PRHDT and CDR2 FYEKMQ (reference sequence). The CDR3 sequence: CASTTGTRDEQFF. The CDR3 region has the DNA TGTGCCAGCACCACGGGAACCCGCGATGAGCAGTTCTTC.

The chain uses TRBV7-2 and TRBJ1-6; D unresolved. V gave up 5 bases and J gave up 8 bases, with 7 bases separating them. CDR3 length: 12 amino acids. The germline V gene encodes CDR1 SGHTA and CDR2 FQGNSA. CDR3 residues: CASSPYDSPLHF. The CDR3 region has the DNA TGTGCCAGCAGCCCGTATGATTCACCCCTCCACTTT.